This T cell receptor (beta chain) originates from a study of prognosis after radiotherapy for stage I lung cancer. Study-wide results and caveats: Reduced unique TCR clone counts were recorded after stereotactic body radiation therapy, with a median of around 10,000 versus 6,900.

As for this clonotype: Its target is not known.

Genomic DNA was subjected to two-round multiplex PCR for amplification of TCR beta CDR3. It was primers specific to each TRBV and TRBJ gene that first-round PCR used. Each CDR3 protein gets one entry after TCRdb re-called the multiplex PCR reads with MiXCR. The profile shows 27,000 or so distinct CDR3 sequences, about 41% of them singletons. Per germline, CDR1 MDHEN and CDR2 SYDVKM. V gave up 6 bases and J gave up 4 bases, with 18 bases separating them. This CDR3 has 15 amino acids. This clonotype was sampled from a donor over 45 with non-small cell lung cancer. This chain joins TRBV28 and TRBJ1-1; possible D gene TRBD1, 5 bases. This material consisted of PBMCs, taken before or after stereotactic body radiation therapy (not recorded which). This CDR3 is CASSPRDGGFTEAFF. The CDR3 DNA reads TGTGCCAGCAGCCCGAGGGACGGAGGGTTCACTGAAGCTTTCTTT.